The TCR beta chain under discussion was sequenced for a study of neurological immune-mediated disorders. The trim removed 0 bases at V and 2 bases at J, leaving 11 bases unmatched. CDR1 is DFQATT and CDR2 is SNEGSKA in the germline V gene (reference sequence). The CDR3 is made up of 18 amino acids. Points from the study as a whole: Among 34 multiple sclerosis patients, phylogenetic grouping put the repertoires of 18 into a single related-CDR3 cluster, a possible signature. The greatest degree of TCR clonal expansion was observed in HTLV-1-associated myelopathy, with the lowest in multiple sclerosis, below that of healthy controls.

In its sample, this clonotype was seen many times. Its matching antigen is unknown. Synthesis of cDNA was accomplished via 5'RACE employing 10-nucleotide random UMIs. TCRdb ran MiXCR on the 5' RACE reads and lists one entry per CDR3 protein. This table has 85,000 to 100,000 distinct CDR3 sequences, roughly 4% appearing once. The genes are TRBV20-1 and TRBJ2-1, with TRBD2 identical over 9 bases. This sequence originates from a woman between 18 and 29 years old with multiple sclerosis. The source material was PBMCs. This CDR3 is CSARDLRAGGLPYNEQFF. The CDR3 DNA follows: TGCAGTGCTAGAGATCTCAGAGCGGGAGGACTGCCCTACAATGAGCAGTTCTTC.